Sequencing of this TCR beta chain was carried out in a study of T-cell reconstitution after alpha-beta-depleted transplantation in children. During its preparation, the TCRbeta library received unique molecular identifiers. TCRdb fed the PCR reads into MiXCR, producing one record per CDR3 protein. The sample lists about 980,000 distinct CDR3 sequences, around 30% occurring once. This clonotype was picked up a small number of times. The antigen is undetermined. The V gene end was trimmed by 1 base and the J gene end by 3 bases; junction bases not matched to a gene: 5. CDR3 size: 16 residues. Germline lookup yields CDR1 SGHKS and CDR2 YYEKEE (reference sequence). Study observations and caveats: Newly produced T cells mostly provided counts and TCRbeta diversity after one year, as hyperexpanded clones declined. The origin of alpha-beta T cells about two months after transplant was reportedly several hundred expanded graft clones.

Sequenced here: PBMCs, mostly from graft donor cells, sampled 360 days after TCRalphabeta/CD19-depleted stem cell transplant. The TCR comes from a boy under two years old who had a stem cell transplant for SCID, so the T cells may come from the graft donor. The chain links TRBV5-5 to TRBJ2-1, with 9 positions matching TRBD1. This chain's CDR3 is CASSLMGQGSYNEQFF. For the CDR3, the DNA is TGTGCCAGCAGCTTGATGGGACAGGGAAGCTACAATGAGCAGTTCTTC.